One and the same sample provided the 23 T cell receptor beta chains below, sequenced in a study of CD8 T cells in ankylosing spondylitis. Whole-study findings and limits: A TCR beta motif made of 7 to 9 highly homologous variants seemed typical of ankylosing spondylitis blood.

Their specific antigens are unknown. TCRdb reprocessed the 5' RACE reads via MiXCR and lists one record per CDR3 protein. This sample has about 400,000 distinct CDR3 sequences, with approximately 20% found just once. Sequences were obtained from blood, either unsorted or a sorted T cell fraction (not recorded which). The receptors were gathered from a male donor with ankylosing spondylitis.

The chain links TRBV12-3 or TRBV12-4 to TRBJ2-7; TRBD2 matches 7 bases. V lost 7 bases, J lost 4 bases, and 13 bases stayed unmatched. The CDR3 contains 15 residues. The CDR3 is CASMGSGLFPYEQYF. CDR3 nucleotide sequence: TGTGCCAGCATGGGTAGCGGGTTATTCCCTTACGAGCAGTACTTC.

This chain joins TRBV2 and TRBJ1-4; D is possibly TRBD1 (6 bases). This CDR3 is 15 amino acids long. Germline assignment: CDR1 SNHLY and CDR2 FYNNEI. Deletions cut 6 bases from V and 7 bases from J, with 18 bases between. This CDR3 is CASRQTGYLGEKLFF. The CDR3 DNA follows: TGTGCCAGCAGGCAAACAGGGTATCTTGGTGAAAAACTGTTTTTT.

This sequence joins TRBV10-3 and TRBJ2-2; no clear D gene. CDR1 is ENHRY, CDR2 SYGVKD, per germline. The germline V and J ends were trimmed by 8 bases and 2 bases, with 12 bases remaining between them. CDR3 length equals 14 residues. This chain's CDR3 is CAIGVSSNTGELFF. As DNA, the CDR3 is TGTGCCATCGGCGTCAGCTCCAACACCGGGGAGCTGTTTTTT.

A remark on this clonotype: One junction end disagrees with the germline gene, perhaps due to a read error. This chain connects TRBV15 to TRBJ2-1, with 7 nucleotides matching TRBD2. The CDR3 covers 15 residues. Germline CDR1 reads LNHNV; CDR2 reads YYDKDF (reference sequence). CDR3 loop: CATSRDRGVVIEQFF. The CDR3, as DNA: TGTGCCACCAGCAGAGATCGGGGGGTAGTAATTGAGCAGTTTTTC. Combining the CDR3 with reference TRBV15 and TRBJ2-1 gives the whole variable domain DAMVIQNPRYQVTQFGKPVTLSCSQTLNHNVMYWYQQKSSQAPKLLFHYYDKDFNNEADTPDNFQSRRPNTSFCFLDIRSPGLGDTAMYLCATSRDRGVVIEQFFGPGTRLTVL.

The chain employs TRBV5-1 and TRBJ1-4; D gene ambiguous. Trimming pared 2 bases from V and 3 bases from J, leaving 14 bases between. CDR1 and CDR2 (germline): SGHRS, YFSETQ. This CDR3 contains 16 residues. DNA for the CDR3: TGCGCCAGCAGCTTAGTCCCCGGCAAGGCTAATGAAAAACTGTTTTTT. It translates to CASSLVPGKANEKLFF. The complete variable domain, with remaining parts taken from reference TRBV5-1 and TRBJ1-4, reads KAGVTQTPRYLIKTRGQQVTLSCSPISGHRSVSWYQQTPGQGLQFLFEYFSETQRNKGNFPGRFSGRQFSNSRSEMNVSTLELGDSALYLCASSLVPGKANEKLFFGSGTQLSVL.

V is TRBV27 and J is TRBJ2-3; 8 positions agree with TRBD1. CDR3 length: 15 residues. The V gene's germline CDR1 is MNHEY and CDR2 SMNVEV (reference sequence). The V and J ends lost 4 bases and 4 bases, in that order; junction bases with no gene match: 7. CDR3 region: CASSSDRGLADTQYF. In nucleotides, the CDR3 is TGTGCCAGCAGTTCCGACAGGGGTTTAGCAGATACGCAGTATTTT.

The V gene is TRBV12-3 or TRBV12-4, the J gene TRBJ2-4; D perhaps matches TRBD1 (6 bases). Trimming took off 8 bases at V and 0 bases at J, with 14 bases between the two ends. CDR3 length equals 15 residues. The DNA for the CDR3 is TGTGCCAGCGGCGAGAACAGGGTAGCCAAAAACATTCAGTACTTC. Encoded protein: CASGENRVAKNIQYF.

The rearrangement joins TRBV7-8 to TRBJ2-5; D is unclear. The germline V gene has CDR1 SGHVS and CDR2 FQNEAQ. The CDR3 consists of 18 residues. The V gene lost 2 bases and the J gene lost 3 bases, with 22 bases spanning the gap. CDR3: CASSLSLTDTVGEETQYF. The CDR3 DNA follows: TGTGCCAGCAGCTTATCCCTTACCGACACCGTTGGGGAAGAGACCCAGTACTTC.

In its sample, this clonotype was seen once. The rearrangement links TRBV5-6 to TRBJ2-3, with a tentative D call TRBD2 (7 bases). Germline CDR1 SGHDT, CDR2 YYEEEE. V shed 0 bases and J shed 6 bases, with 17 bases lying between them. The CDR3 consists of 16 residues. The CDR3 sequence: CASSLVGGETPDTQYF. In nucleotides, the CDR3 is TGTGCCAGCAGCTTGGTAGGGGGGGAGACCCCCGATACGCAGTATTTT.

This clonotype was observed a handful of times. The genes are TRBV4-1 and TRBJ2-7, with D possibly matching TRBD1 (6 bases). The CDR3 extends over 13 amino acids. The V gene's germline CDR1 is MGHRA and CDR2 YSYEKL. The V and J ends lost 3 bases and 5 bases respectively, with 11 bases between them. In nucleotides, the CDR3 is TGCGCCAGCAGCCAGCAGGGGAGTGACGAGCAGTACTTC. This translates into CASSQQGSDEQYF.

In its sample, this clonotype was seen a few times. This rearrangement joins TRBV27 to TRBJ1-2, with 7 bases identical to TRBD1. CDR3 size: 17 residues. The J segment lost 4 bases and the V segment lost 6 bases, leaving 17 bases of the junction unmatched. The germline CDR1 and CDR2 sequences are MNHEY and SMNVEV (reference sequence). The CDR3 reads CASRATFRDRVAYGYTF. DNA of the CDR3: TGTGCCAGCAGGGCAACCTTCAGAGACAGGGTGGCCTATGGCTACACCTTC.

There are a few counts of this clonotype. The CDR3 DNA follows: TGCAGTGCTAGGGCACCGGGACAGGTCTATGGCTACACCTTC. As protein: CSARAPGQVYGYTF. The chain joins TRBV20-1 to TRBJ1-2; 8 positions agree with TRBD1. Germline CDR1 DFQATT, CDR2 SNEGSKA (reference sequence). This CDR3 is built from 14 residues. V was pared by 3 bases and J by 4 bases, with 7 bases of the junction left unmatched.

This clonotype was picked up many times. The chain couples TRBV5-1 to TRBJ2-2, with 7 bases identical to TRBD1. J lost 2 bases, V lost 4 bases, and 8 bases had no gene match. The germline V gene encodes CDR1 SGHRS and CDR2 YFSETQ. This CDR3 spans 16 amino acids. As DNA, the CDR3 is TGCGCCAGCAGCGGCCGGACAGGACCCAACACCGGGGAGCTGTTTTTT. Its translation is CASSGRTGPNTGELFF.

The genes are TRBV27 and TRBJ2-1; D remains ambiguous. Germline CDR1 reads MNHEY; CDR2 reads SMNVEV (reference sequence). Trimming took 8 bases from V and 10 from J, leaving 9 bases between them. This CDR3 spans 10 amino acids. The CDR3: CASSRTEQFF. CDR3 nucleotides: TGTGCCAGCTCCAGGACGGAGCAGTTCTTC.

This clonotype turned up a few times. V gene TRBV3-1 combines with J gene TRBJ1-3; perhaps TRBD1 as D (5 bases). The CDR3 runs 14 residues. V was trimmed by 2 bases and J by 3 bases, leaving 8 bases between them. Germline assignment: CDR1 LGHDT and CDR2 YNNKEL (reference sequence). The CDR3 loop reads CASSQSRVGNTIYF. CDR3 in DNA: TGTGCCAGCAGCCAAAGCAGGGTTGGAAACACCATATATTTT.

This sequence joins TRBV7-9 and TRBJ1-4; 7 bases agree with TRBD1. The CDR3 sequence is 14 residues long. The ends lost 7 bases at V and 4 bases at J; junction bases unmatched: 6. Per germline, CDR1 SEHNR and CDR2 FQNEAQ (reference sequence). CDR3 in DNA: TGTGCCAGCACCAAGGCAGGGGGTAATGAAAAACTGTTTTTT. This codes for CASTKAGGNEKLFF.

The chain has TRBV7-9 and TRBJ1-3; D gene unclear. The CDR3 is 15 amino acids. V dropped 5 bases and J dropped 0 bases, with 11 bases sitting between them. CDR1 SEHNR and CDR2 FQNEAQ come from the germline V gene (reference sequence). CDR3 loop: CASSTTGLSGNTIYF. The CDR3 DNA sequence: TGTGCCAGCAGCACCACCGGGCTCTCTGGAAACACCATATATTTT.

The chain carries TRBV7-9 and TRBJ2-4; D is possibly TRBD1 or TRBD2 (5 bases each). Germline values: CDR1 SEHNR, CDR2 FQNEAQ (reference sequence). This CDR3 is 13 amino acids long. V lost 5 bases and J lost 8, with 13 bases in between. Here the CDR3 reads CASSPGTWHIQYF. The CDR3 region has the DNA TGTGCCAGCAGCCCCGGGACGTGGCACATTCAGTACTTC.

V gene TRBV6-1 combines with J gene TRBJ2-1, with TRBD2 as a possible D gene (5 bases). The germline gives CDR1 MNHNS, CDR2 SASEGT. The CDR3 runs 13 residues. V was pared by 6 bases and J by 4 bases, with 10 bases between. CDR3 protein: CASRQGLYNEQFF. CDR3 DNA: TGTGCCAGCAGACAAGGACTGTACAATGAGCAGTTCTTC.

The rearrangement links TRBV20-1 to TRBJ2-1; D might be TRBD2 (6 bases). This CDR3 is built from 12 residues. Deletions cut 3 bases from V and 8 bases from J, with 11 bases between. CDR1 DFQATT and CDR2 SNEGSKA come from the germline V gene (reference sequence). In nucleotides, the CDR3 is TGCAGTGCTAGGAGACTAGGACATGAGCAGTTCTTC. It encodes CSARRLGHEQFF.

This chain connects TRBV27 to TRBJ2-2; D is undetermined. The CDR3 sequence is 15 residues long. V lost 7 bases and J lost 3, with 15 bases in between. CDR1 and CDR2 from the germline V gene are MNHEY and SMNVEV (reference sequence). The chain's CDR3 is CASTSSVPYTGELFF. The CDR3 DNA reads TGTGCCAGCACTTCTTCAGTTCCGTACACCGGGGAGCTGTTTTTT.

Here the CDR3 DNA reads TGTGCCAGCAGACCTAGCGGGGGGGCCTACAATGAGCAGTTCTTC. Protein product: CASRPSGGAYNEQFF. V usage is TRBV28 and J usage is TRBJ2-1, with 12 bases identical to TRBD2. The CDR3 runs to 15 residues. The V segment lost 6 bases and the J segment 2 bases; nucleotides outside the gene matches: 2. The V gene's germline CDR1 is MDHEN and CDR2 SYDVKM.

The chain combines TRBV30 with TRBJ2-1; D gene unclear. The V end was cut by 0 bases, the J end by 10 bases, with 7 bases between. Germline V lookup: CDR1 GTSNPN, CDR2 SVGIG (reference sequence). CDR3 length: 11 residues. The CDR3 DNA reads TGTGCCTGGAGTGTACAGACAGAGCAGTTCTTC. Translation: CAWSVQTEQFF.